This T cell receptor beta chain was found in a study of cytomegalovirus exposure and HLA in healthy donors listed by TCRdb under 2017. With respect to the entire study: An earlier analysis of approximately 640 of the donors reported approximately 270 Gb of sequence data and some 120 million unique TCR beta sequences from approximately 180 million T cells. An early release covering some 640 HLA-typed donors comprised 250 to 350 gigabases of sequencing data and around 86 million unique TCR sequences. Among the roughly 430 genotyped donors, approximately 77% belonged to the genetic ancestry cluster associated with self-reported Caucasian donors. The study aimed to test whether signatures of past pathogen exposure could be identified by cataloging public T cell receptors. The T cell repertoires of under 750 subjects were profiled by immunosequencing and related to cytomegalovirus serostatus. Along with the 666-subject first cohort, a separate validation cohort of over 90 different subjects was used. High-throughput TCR immunosequencing, statistical association of individual TCRs with disease status, and machine learning were combined to predict cytomegalovirus infection status. To study patterns of TCR occurrence, a later analysis re-analyzed previously published TCR beta repertoires from hundreds of donors and added high-resolution HLA genotyping. Rather than using new phenotypic data, the later analysis identified candidate immune exposures from TCR beta sequences and from how often those sequences occurred across donors. An earlier analysis of roughly 600 of the donors used high-throughput TCR beta sequencing to judge whether each TCR beta V gene segment behaved as functional or pseudogenic. Donor age, sex, ethnicity and CMV serostatus were compiled alongside the repertoire data. Genome-wide SNP genotypes for about 65% of the 666 donors were used in a later genetic analysis, which treated that subset as a discovery cohort. All discovery cohort repertoires had been generated using a single sequencing platform. HLA typing covered class I and class II loci at four-digit resolution. Typing coverage differed by locus: A, B, C, DRB1 and DQB1 were typed in about 620-640 donors, DQA1 in 500 to 550, DPA1 in 600 to 610, and DPB1 in 400 to 480. Because of strong linkage in the cohort, 5 or 6 DR-DQ haplotypes were treated as single units for association and clustering. Among under 450 genotyped donors of the cohort, an average of roughly 240,000 unique TCR beta nucleotide sequences were sequenced per donor, 15% to 20% of them non-productive.

The cohort comprised more than 550 healthy bone marrow donors. Cohort members were all nominally healthy when sampled, although unrecorded immune exposures were likely present. The donor was CMV seronegative and belonged to the group of approximately 320 seronegative cohort members. Each donor provided a peripheral blood sample, and peripheral blood mononuclear cells were used for TCR beta sequencing. The Qiagen DNeasy Blood Extraction Kit was used to extract genomic DNA from the blood cell samples. Library preparation employed the immunoSEQ multiplex PCR assay. The multiplex PCR relied on a mix of 60 forward primers for TCR Vbeta segments and 13 reverse primers for TCR Jbeta segments. The CDR3 region of rearranged TCR beta genes was amplified from genomic DNA with a multiplex PCR assay. The Illumina HiSeq System was used to sequence the amplified TCR beta libraries as 87-base-pair reads. Per the source publication's procedure: Across the roughly 640 repertoires, a later analysis counted some 81 million unique TCR beta chains, roughly 11 million of which were shared by at least two donors. A nearest-neighbor algorithm error-corrected the raw reads and collapsed the reads into unique sequences, merging closely related sequences to remove PCR and sequencing errors. To assign V, D and J gene segments, CDR3 sequences were aligned to IMGT reference sequences. For a sequence to be retained, a match of at least six nucleotides to both a V gene segment and a J gene segment was required. A rearrangement counted as productive if the CDR3 had no stop codons and remained in frame with V and J, and every other rearrangement counted as non-productive. Following IMGT convention, CDR3 was defined as the stretch from the second conserved V-encoded cysteine up to the conserved J-encoded phenylalanine. In an earlier analysis of roughly 610 of the donors, sequences lacking an unambiguous match to a single V gene segment were excluded. An earlier analysis of just under 600 of the donors called V segments functional above 56.7% productive rearrangements and segregating when the between-donor standard deviation exceeded 5%. A statistical classification framework was built to diagnose cytomegalovirus status from the catalog of TCR beta chain sequences. In a later analysis, V and J genes were assigned by comparing TCR nucleotide sequences against IMGT/GENE-DB human TR gene sequences. Using the TCRdist pipeline, a later analysis assigned CDR3 sequences along with most-parsimonious VDJ recombination scenarios. In a later analysis, each TCR beta chain was defined by its CDR3 amino acid sequence together with its V-gene family, and reads without a unique V-gene family were excluded. To address suspected cross-contamination and a sequencing artifact, a later analysis removed roughly 640 highly shared, low-generation-probability nucleotide sequences. In a later analysis, a clonal expansion index for each public chain was calculated from normalized within-repertoire ranks of inferred template counts. In a later analysis, generation probabilities were computed using a VDJ recombination model fitted to out-of-frame rearrangements, and the results were checked against IGoR. In a later analysis, TCR-TCR, TCR-HLA and TCR-CMV co-occurrence was scored with hypergeometric tests, and a repertoire-size bias correction was applied to TCR pairs. A later analysis estimated false discovery rates by permuting HLA or CMV assignments 20 times. In a later analysis, co-occurring TCRs were grouped with DBSCAN, and TCRdist sequence similarity was added when clustering was performed within HLA-allele-positive subsets. Repertoires with fewer than 30,000 or more than 120,000 public chains were left out of co-occurrence clustering, as were four to six repertoires with anomalous nucleotide sharing. Entries here come from immuneACCESS through TCRdb and include only in-frame sequences with V and J called. Some clones fail to appear in such tables; in the studies checked, an unresolved V gene covers under half of the shortfall, and the cause of the remainder is unknown. That table supplies the V and J calls and clone size; D and trimming were determined from the DNA. The sample yields under 200,000 clones; around 84% were counted once. Around 3.3% of the sample rests with the top ten.

Overall results and qualifications from the work: The classifier was reported to diagnose cytomegalovirus status with high specificity and sensitivity in both the original cohort and the validation cohort. In vitro tests confirmed that a few of the cytomegalovirus-associated TCR beta chains recognize cytomegalovirus antigens. The study gave a list of 150 to 200 TCR beta chains associated with cytomegalovirus. In an earlier analysis of a few hundred of the donors, most TCR beta V segments were observed in productive rearrangements about 87% or about 30% of the time, broadly matching IMGT annotations. When HLA alleles, especially DR and DQ, strongly co-occurred, TCR associations were difficult to assign to individual alleles. Most TCR sequences were observed very rarely across donors, whereas some public TCRs were present in many individuals. Correlated functional status among segregating V segments might be attributable to linkage disequilibrium, but an unknown experimental factor could not be ruled out. The presence/absence analyses assumed that sequencing depth was roughly uniform across donors, and that assumption may not be true. A later analysis found that TCR association rates varied across HLA loci, with DRB1 alleles showing the most associated TCRs and HLA-C alleles the fewest. According to a later analysis, most CMV-associated TCR beta chains appeared to be HLA-restricted, and the HLA associations seemed to be driven largely by CMV exposure. A cluster of highly shared sequence variants was judged likely to represent a technical artifact of the sequencing pipeline. A later analysis found that HLA-associated TCR beta chains were more clonally expanded and had lower generation probabilities than equally common non-associated chains. This cohort had only TCR beta chains sequenced, and the lack of alpha or paired-chain data limited which features could be detected. According to a later analysis, parvovirus B19, influenza, CMV and Epstein-Barr virus appeared linked to several top co-occurrence clusters. A further reported finding was that TCR beta sequences accurately predicted the HLA-A and HLA-B alleles for most subjects in the first cohort. A later analysis associated 17,000 or so TCR beta sequences with specific HLA alleles at a false discovery rate of 0.05. In a later genetic analysis, a missense DCLRE1C variant was associated with V-gene and J-gene trimming of TCR beta chains, and the association was replicated in an independent cohort. Some IMGT-functional V segments, including TRBV6-2 and TRBV6-3, could not be distinguished by the 87-base-pair reads and were therefore excluded. Because counts were too low, some 17 rarely observed V segments, including chromosome 9 orphons, were left out of the earlier analysis of 500 to 750 of the donors. Immune exposure information for the cohort was limited to CMV serostatus. Because HLA typing was missing for some donors at each locus, association tests included only the typed subset. The authors suggested that the approach could potentially be generalized to other disease states and immunological phenotypes. Compared with the roughly 670-donor mean, donors in an Asian-associated ancestry cluster had fewer N-insertions in productive TCRs, according to a later genetic analysis.

Per the germline V gene (reference sequence), WNHNN is the CDR1 and SYGVQD is the CDR2. The cysteine opens and the phenylalanine closes a CDR3 of 15 amino acids. This entry keeps only the CDR3 DNA: 45 bases, framed from base 1. A distance of 18 bases separates the germline ends of V and J, which lose 7 bases and 2 bases respectively. A remark on this clone: This clone's antigen is unknown. One base away there is no much larger clone; base qualities are not given.

The sequence links TRBV10-1 to TRBJ2-7; TRBD1 might be the D gene, on 6 matching bases. The source of this sequence is a woman in her 40s in good health and CMV-seronegative. The sample consisted of PBMCs. The sequenced DNA is TGCGCCAGCACAGGCCAGGGATCAGGGGCCTACGAGCAGTACTTC. This is translated as CASTGQGSGAYEQYF.